A single sample is the source of the 4 T cell receptor beta chains below, sequenced in a study of cytomegalovirus exposure and HLA in healthy donors. Here immunoSEQ multiplex PCR was the method, and the copy in TCRdb shows in-frame clones only, minus some. The sample carries some 68,000 clones, approximately 94% recorded once. Material for sequencing was PBMCs. Every receptor here comes from a man aged 18 to 30 in good health and CMV-seropositive.

The chain couples TRBV5-5 to TRBJ2-7; 8 nucleotides align to TRBD2. The CDR3 consists of 15 residues. V shed 4 bases, J shed 3 bases, and the junction held 9 bases outside the gene matches. Germline V CDR1 and CDR2: SGHKS, YYEKEE (reference sequence). CDR3 sequence reads: CASSEASGPFYEQYF. The CDR3 DNA reads as TGTGCCAGCAGCGAGGCTAGCGGGCCTTTCTACGAGCAGTACTTC. Full variable domain (outside the CDR3, taken from reference TRBV5-5 and TRBJ2-7): DAGVTQSPTHLIKTRGQQVTLRCSPISGHKSVSWYQQVLGQGPQFIFQYYEKEERGRGNFPDRFSARQFPNYSSELNVNALLLGDSALYLCASSEASGPFYEQYFGPGTRLTVT.

The chain has TRBV7-9 and TRBJ1-2; 8 bases match TRBD1. V gave up 0 bases and J gave up 7 bases; unmatched junction bases: 4. The V gene's germline CDR1 is SEHNR and CDR2 FQNEAQ (reference sequence). This CDR3 is built from 14 residues. The CDR3 bases are TGTGCCAGCAGCTTAGCTGGGGGGACAGGTGGCTACACCTTC. Its translation is CASSLAGGTGGYTF.

The gene calls are TRBV28 and TRBJ1-2; 9 bases fit TRBD1. The CDR3 is made up of 15 amino acids. After removal of 6 bases from V and 2 bases from J, the junction contained 7 bases not matched to a gene. The germline gives CDR1 MDHEN, CDR2 SYDVKM. The chain's CDR3 is CASSPGQGNNYGYTF. The CDR3 DNA is TGTGCCAGCAGCCCTGGACAGGGGAACAACTATGGCTACACCTTC.

This chain links TRBV18 with TRBJ1-1, with a possible D match to TRBD1 (6 bases). Trimming shortened V by 1 base and J by 8 bases, and 8 bases separated the two germline ends. The CDR3 has 12 amino acids. Germline loops: CDR1 KGHSH, CDR2 LQKENI. CDR3 residues: CASSPLTGEAFF. The CDR3 bases are TGTGCCAGCTCACCACTGACAGGCGAAGCTTTCTTT. Drawing the rest from reference TRBV18 and TRBJ1-1, the complete variable domain is NAGVMQNPRHLVRRRGQEARLRCSPMKGHSHVYWYRQLPEEGLKFMVYLQKENIIDESGMPKERFSAEFPKEGPSILRIQQVVRGDSAAYFCASSPLTGEAFFGQGTRLTVV.